This TCR beta chain was sequenced for a study of shared clonotypes between healthy human individuals. About the research overall: Each donor contributed plates that comprised three CD4 naive, three CD4 memory, two CD8 naive and one CD8 memory.

In this sample, this clone turned up a few times. With 11 bases removed from V and 4 bases from J, the gap between germline ends came to 14 bases. Germline CDR1 LNHDA, CDR2 SQIVND (reference sequence). There are 12 residues in the CDR3. Replicate PCRs from sorted subsets contained about 0.2 ug DNA, which is 30,000 to 35,000 T cell genomes. Clones were read by immunoSEQ multiplex PCR, and TCRdb kept only the in-frame ones, dropping some. The data contain some 740,000 clones, about 91% of them singletons. Naive CD8 cells, CD45RO-negative and positively selected for CCR7, excluded terminally differentiated effector memory CD45RA+ cells.

The V call is TRBV19, the J call TRBJ1-2; the D is unclear. Sequencing used naive CD8+ T cells sorted from blood. The origin of this receptor is a man aged 25-40 years in good health. This chain's CDR3 is CASSTDGYGYTF. The CDR3 coding sequence is TGTGCCTCCTCGACGGATGGCTATGGCTACACCTTC.